This passage covers 6 T cell receptor beta chains from one sample sequenced in a study of CXCR3-negative and CXCR3-positive naive CD8 T cells. Antigen specificity for these receptors is unknown. With UMI labels, 5' RACE was used to prepare the TRB cDNA libraries. Reprocessing the 5' RACE reads, TCRdb reports a single entry for every CDR3 protein and omits DNA. This sample's clone table lists roughly 120,000 distinct CDR3 sequences. Study-wide points: TRB CDR3 hydrophobicity was greater in CXCR3-positive naive cells than in CXCR3-negative naive cells.

Sequenced input: naive CXCR3+ CD8+ T cells from blood. The subset: CD45RO-CCR7+CD27+CD95- naive CD8+ T cells expressing CXCR3 (TNR3+). Receptor source: a human donor in good health. Some clones in this sample may be carry-over from other donors' samples.

The CDR3 is CASSSLGTGQIYEQYF. The rearrangement links TRBV7-9 to TRBJ2-7; TCRdb's assignment of TRBD1 cannot be checked, as there is no DNA. CDR1 and CDR2 (germline): SEHNR, FQNEAQ (reference sequence). The CDR3 sequence is 16 residues long.

The rearrangement uses TRBV4-3 and TRBJ2-1. Germline CDR1 LGHNA, CDR2 YSLEER. The CDR3 totals 15 residues. The CDR3 spells CASSQAADSLNEQFF.

The J gene is TRBJ2-7, the V gene TRBV29-1; no DNA is available, so the TRBD1 call from TCRdb remains unchecked. CDR1 and CDR2 from the germline V gene are SQVTM and ANQGSEA. This CDR3 is 12 amino acids long. The chain's CDR3 is CSVEGQKFEQYF.

The chain's CDR3 is CASSRVLSYEQYF. This sequence joins TRBV7-9 and TRBJ2-7. The CDR3 covers 13 residues. Germline loops: CDR1 SEHNR, CDR2 FQNEAQ (reference sequence). Variable domain in full (rest from reference TRBV7-9 and TRBJ2-7): DTGVSQNPRHKITKRGQNVTFRCDPISEHNRLYWYRQTLGQGPEFLTYFQNEAQLEKSRLLSDRFSAERPKGSFSTLEIQRTEQGDSAMYLCASSRVLSYEQYFGPGTRLTVT.

The V call is TRBV27, the J call TRBJ2-5; TCRdb's D call, TRBD2, is unchecked because there is no DNA. Per germline, CDR1 MNHEY and CDR2 SMNVEV (reference sequence). CDR3 length: 15 amino acids. CDR3 sequence reads: CASSQGLAGEETQYF.

The chain uses TRBV5-6 and TRBJ2-7; without DNA, the TCRdb call of TRBD1 cannot be checked. The CDR3 runs 16 residues. From germline, CDR1 is SGHDT and CDR2 YYEEEE. CDR3 residues: CASSDDRDRGFYEQYF.